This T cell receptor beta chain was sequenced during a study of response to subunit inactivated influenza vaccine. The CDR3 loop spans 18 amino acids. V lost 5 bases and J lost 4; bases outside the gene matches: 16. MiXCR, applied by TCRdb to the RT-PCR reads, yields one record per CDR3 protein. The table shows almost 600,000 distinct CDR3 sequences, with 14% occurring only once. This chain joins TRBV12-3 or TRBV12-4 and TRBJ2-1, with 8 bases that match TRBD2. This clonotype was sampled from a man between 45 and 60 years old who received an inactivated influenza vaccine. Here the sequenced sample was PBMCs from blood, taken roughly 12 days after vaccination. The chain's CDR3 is CASSASGGPGVFYNEQFF. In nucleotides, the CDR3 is TGTGCCAGCAGTGCCTCGGGGGGGCCGGGAGTATTTTACAATGAGCAGTTCTTC.